The following is a T cell receptor beta chain sequence with its context. No antigen is known for it. The data were produced by immunoSEQ multiplex PCR, yet TCRdb's version contains in-frame clones alone and is incomplete. The sample holds around 350,000 clones, about 85% seen once. This entry is derived from a study of Ad26.COV2.S vaccination and SARS-CoV-2 variants. About the study: COV1001, an Ad26.COV2.S trial, supplied this vaccine-arm donor.

Treatment of the sample: approximately 18 received Ad26.COV2.S at low or high dose, single or two shots; about 5 received placebo; per-sample allocation not given. On day 63 after the first injection, vaccine and placebo recipients gave samples. General study findings and limits: The TCR breadth and depth analyses may have produced an underestimate of total T cell responses.

J gave up 7 bases and V 2 bases, and 12 bases lay outside the gene matches. The CDR3 contains 16 residues. Looked up from germline, CDR1 is KGHSH and CDR2 is LQKENI. Here the sequenced sample was peripheral blood, taken in a trial of Ad26.COV2.S vaccine versus placebo. This receptor was identified in a person aged 18-60 years who received the Ad26.COV2.S COVID-19 vaccine or a placebo. The chain couples TRBV18 to TRBJ1-2; 8 nucleotides match TRBD1. CDR3 in amino acids: CASSPNRGQGAGGYTF. The CDR3 DNA follows: TGTGCCAGCTCACCAAATAGAGGTCAGGGGGCTGGTGGCTACACCTTC.